This T cell receptor beta chain was documented in a study of a mutant IDH1 vaccine in newly diagnosed glioma. At the level of the study: Initiation of the vaccine course occurred 4-6 weeks after radiotherapy alone, or alongside temozolomide cycles. Antecedent treatment encompassed radiotherapy, temozolomide, or their combination; the majority received both.

The method was immunoSEQ multiplex PCR; TCRdb's version includes in-frame clones alone and lacks a portion of them. Seen here are over 75,000 clones, more than 80% observed once, and the top ten hold roughly 5.2%. In its sample, this clone was seen a few times. Its antigen is not identified. Findings of the study overall: Among top peripheral T cell clonotypes, changes seemed unrelated to pseudoprogression.

Time point meaning: week 47, end of study. With topical imiquimod, each dose of the vaccine consisted of 300 ug of mutant IDH1 20-mer peptide. New WHO grade 3 or 4 astrocytomas that were IDH1-mutant and ATRX-lost occurred in the donors. The sample in question was PBMCs, obtained from a glioma patient whose treatment included an IDH1 peptide vaccine. The sequence derives from a man aged 35 to 55 with glioma.

CDR3: CASGPGLVPYNEQFF. CDR3 nucleotide sequence: TGTGCTAGTGGCCCGGGACTAGTGCCCTACAATGAGCAGTTCTTC. The chain recombines TRBV12-5 with TRBJ2-1; 8 nucleotides line up with TRBD2. The CDR3 is 15 residues long. Germline values: CDR1 LGHNT, CDR2 FRNRAP. Trimming cost V 6 bases and J 2 bases; bases outside gene matches: 6. Complete variable domain (other parts from reference TRBV12-5 and TRBJ2-1): DARVTQTPRHKVTEMGQEVTMRCQPILGHNTVFWYRQTMMQGLELLAYFRNRAPLDDSGMPKDRFSAEMPDATLATLKIQPSEPRDSAVYFCASGPGLVPYNEQFFGPGTRLTVL.